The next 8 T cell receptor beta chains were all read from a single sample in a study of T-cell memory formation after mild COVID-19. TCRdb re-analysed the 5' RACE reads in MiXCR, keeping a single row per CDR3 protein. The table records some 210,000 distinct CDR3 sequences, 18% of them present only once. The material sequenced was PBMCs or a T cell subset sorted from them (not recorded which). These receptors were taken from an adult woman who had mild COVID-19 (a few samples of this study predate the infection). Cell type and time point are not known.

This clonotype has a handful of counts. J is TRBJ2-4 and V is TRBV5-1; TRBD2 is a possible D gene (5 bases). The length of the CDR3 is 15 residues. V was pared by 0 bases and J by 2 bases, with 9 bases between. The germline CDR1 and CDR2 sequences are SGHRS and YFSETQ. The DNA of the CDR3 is TGCGCCAGCAGCTTGGAGTCGGGGACCAAAAACATTCAGTACTTC. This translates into CASSLESGTKNIQYF.

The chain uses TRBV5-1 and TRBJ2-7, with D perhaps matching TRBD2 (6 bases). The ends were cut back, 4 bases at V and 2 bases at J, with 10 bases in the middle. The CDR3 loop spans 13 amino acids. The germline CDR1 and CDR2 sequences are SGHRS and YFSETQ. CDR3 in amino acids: CASSPGSAYEQYF. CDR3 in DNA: TGCGCCAGCAGCCCCGGGAGCGCCTACGAGCAGTACTTC.

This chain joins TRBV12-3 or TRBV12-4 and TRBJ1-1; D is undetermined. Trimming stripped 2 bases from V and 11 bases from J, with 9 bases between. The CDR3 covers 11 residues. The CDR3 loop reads CASSLQDLAFF. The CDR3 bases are TGTGCCAGCAGTTTACAGGACCTGGCTTTCTTT.

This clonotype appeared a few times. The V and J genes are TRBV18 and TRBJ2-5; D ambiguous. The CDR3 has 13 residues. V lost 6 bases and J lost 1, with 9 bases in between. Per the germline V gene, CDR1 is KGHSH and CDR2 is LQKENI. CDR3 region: CASSHWGQETQYF. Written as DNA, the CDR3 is TGTGCCAGCTCCCATTGGGGCCAAGAGACCCAGTACTTC.

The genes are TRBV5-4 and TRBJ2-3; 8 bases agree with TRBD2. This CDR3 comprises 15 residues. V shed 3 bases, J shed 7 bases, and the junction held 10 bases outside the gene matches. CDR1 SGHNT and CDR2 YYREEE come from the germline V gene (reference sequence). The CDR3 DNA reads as TGTGCCAGCAGCTCTCGGCGGGAGGATGTGCATACGCAGTATTTT. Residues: CASSSRREDVHTQYF.

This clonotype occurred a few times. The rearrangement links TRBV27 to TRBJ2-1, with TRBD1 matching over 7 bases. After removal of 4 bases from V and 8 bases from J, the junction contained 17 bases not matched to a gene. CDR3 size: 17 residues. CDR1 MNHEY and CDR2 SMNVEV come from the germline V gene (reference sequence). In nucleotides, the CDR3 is TGTGCCAGCAGTTATGGACAGGCCCTACTCTCGGAAGATGAGCAGTTCTTC. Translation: CASSYGQALLSEDEQFF.

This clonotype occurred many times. The CDR3 coding sequence is TGCGCCAGCAGCTTGTACACCTCGGGGAGGACCCAGTACTTC. This gives the protein CASSLYTSGRTQYF. J is TRBJ2-5 and V is TRBV5-1, with a possible D match to TRBD2 (5 bases). The V gene's germline CDR1 is SGHRS and CDR2 YFSETQ. The CDR3 extends over 14 amino acids. V was shortened by 1 base and J by 7 bases, with 14 bases between the two germline ends.

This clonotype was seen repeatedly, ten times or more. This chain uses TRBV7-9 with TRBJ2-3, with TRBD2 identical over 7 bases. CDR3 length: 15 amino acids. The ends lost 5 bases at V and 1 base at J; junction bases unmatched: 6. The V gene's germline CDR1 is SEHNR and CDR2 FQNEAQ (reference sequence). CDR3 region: CASSPGGGGTDTQYF. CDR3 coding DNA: TGTGCCAGCAGCCCTGGGGGAGGGGGCACAGATACGCAGTATTTT.